This T cell receptor beta chain was recorded in a study of shared clonotypes between healthy human individuals. Background on the study: CD4 naive cells filled three plates per donor, CD4 memory three, CD8 naive two and CD8 memory one.

General study points: Investigators collected only blood, and repertoires in tissues likely differ.

Every immunoSEQ plate was one replicate of a subset's evenly spread DNA. Replicate PCRs for sorted subsets used approximately 220 ng DNA; this equaled some 30,000 T cell genomes. Libraries were prepared by immunoSEQ multiplex PCR; TCRdb keeps only in-frame clonotypes and omits some of them. The sample gives about 2.3 million clones, around 93% of which show up once; roughly 0.34% is in the top ten. J lost 4 bases, V lost 5 bases, and 7 bases had no gene match. The V gene's germline CDR1 is MNHEY and CDR2 SMNVEV (reference sequence). This CDR3 has 15 amino acids. To note about this clone: Its matching antigen is unknown.

This TCR was sampled from a man between 18 and 35 years old in good health. Some clones in this sample may be carry-over from other donors' samples. The V and J genes are TRBV27 and TRBJ2-5; 10 bases map to TRBD1. Sequencing was carried out using naive CD4+ T cells from PBMCs. Subset here: CD45RA+ positively selected. CDR3 loop: CASSRDRGVLETQYF. CDR3 nucleotide sequence: TGTGCCAGCAGTAGGGACAGGGGCGTCTTAGAGACCCAGTACTTC.